This TCR beta chain was found in a study of T-cell memory formation after mild COVID-19. A word on this clonotype: Its antigen is currently unknown.

Constant-segment primers were used for 5'RACE, and the resulting TCR alpha and TCR beta cDNA libraries carried sample barcodes and UMIs. TCRdb called the 5' RACE reads again in MiXCR, with one record for every CDR3 protein. The profile shows approximately 480,000 distinct CDR3 sequences, 15% to 20% of them singletons. Points from the study as a whole: Mostly located in CM and EM were contracting CD4+ clones, with contracting CD8+ clones located in EMRA. Clones contracting across day 15 to 85 had a balanced CD4/CD8 profile; later expanding clones leaned CD4+. The pre-infection memory compartment contained some responding clones, suggesting cross-reactive memory joined.

CDR3 size: 14 residues. Germline V gene data show CDR1 as SGHAT and CDR2 as FQNNGV. Trimming stripped 3 bases from V and 3 bases from J, with 12 bases between. This TCR derives from an adult woman who had mild COVID-19 (a few samples of this study predate the infection). Cell type and time point are not known. J is TRBJ2-7 and V is TRBV11-2; no definite D call. The source material was PBMCs or a T cell subset sorted from them (not recorded which). The CDR3 is CASSLTQSFYEQYF. CDR3 DNA: TGTGCCAGCAGCTTGACACAGAGTTTCTACGAGCAGTACTTC. Full variable domain (rest looked up from reference TRBV11-2 and TRBJ2-7): EAGVAQSPRYKIIEKRQSVAFWCNPISGHATLYWYQQILGQGPKLLIQFQNNGVVDDSQLPKDRFSAERLKGVDSTLKIQPAKLEDSAVYLCASSLTQSFYEQYFGPGTRLTVT.